Listed below are T cell receptor beta chains from one sample, sequenced in a study of molecular identifiers for immune sequencing clone quantification. TCRdb processed the PCR reads anew with MiXCR; each CDR3 protein has one entry. In the table there are around 470,000 distinct CDR3 sequences, 20% to 25% of which are singletons. Material: naive CD8+ T cells from blood, with Jurkat cell RNA spiked in. These receptor sequences come from a human donor in good health. Some libraries in this study had Jurkat cell RNA spiked in. CDR3s include the opening cysteine and the closing phenylalanine or tryptophan. The D gene is left open where the match is weak. The size entry is marked missing in some rows and otherwise reads once, few, many or a size class.

few	TRBD2	TRBV6-5	TRBJ2-1	CASRPLAGAYNEQFF	TGTGCCAGCAGGCCTCTAGCGGGGGCCTACAATGAGCAGTTCTTC
many	-	TRBV7-8	TRBJ2-7	CASIPGHAVEQYF	TGTGCCAGCATCCCCGGCCATGCCGTCGAGCAGTACTTC
-	TRBD1	TRBV14	TRBJ1-3	CASSHWDSYSGNTIYF	TGTGCCAGCAGCCATTGGGACAGTTACTCTGGAAACACCATATATTTT
-	TRBD1	TRBV13	TRBJ1-2	CASSLRGQGGYTF	TGTGCCAGCAGCTTAAGGGGGCAGGGTGGCTACACCTTC
many	-	TRBV7-2	TRBJ1-6	CASSLGPGQSSYNSPLHF	TGTGCCAGCAGCTTAGGCCCAGGACAGAGCTCCTATAATTCACCCCTCCACTTT
many	-	TRBV6-5	TRBJ2-2	CASSYTNTGELFF	TGTGCCAGCAGTTACACTAACACCGGGGAGCTGTTTTTT
few	-	TRBV7-6	TRBJ2-5	CASSLAFVGVQETQYF	TGTGCCAGCAGCTTAGCATTTGTGGGGGTGCAAGAGACCCAGTACTTC
-	-	TRBV20-1	TRBJ2-7	CSATTEQGQDEQYF	TGCAGTGCGACAACAGAACAGGGCCAGGACGAGCAGTACTTC
few	-	TRBV28	TRBJ2-4	CASSRGNIQYF	TGTGCCAGCAGCCGGGGGAACATTCAGTACTTC
-	-	TRBV6-2/TRBV6-3	TRBJ2-7	CASSYQGIFYEQYF	TGTGCCAGCAGTTACCAGGGAATTTTCTACGAGCAGTACTTC
many	TRBD2	TRBV7-9	TRBJ2-3	CASSLEAGGPPTDTQYF	TGTGCCAGCAGCTTAGAAGCGGGAGGGCCCCCCACAGATACGCAGTATTTT
-	-	TRBV28	TRBJ2-3	CASNPYTGSSTDTQYF	TGTGCCAGCAACCCCTATACGGGCTCTAGCACAGATACGCAGTATTTT
many	TRBD2	TRBV5-1	TRBJ2-7	CASSPGTSGGLSSYEQYF	TGCGCCAGCAGCCCTGGGACTAGCGGGGGACTGAGCTCCTACGAGCAGTACTTC
many	TRBD2	TRBV7-6	TRBJ2-3	CASSLDLSGESTDTQYF	TGTGCCAGCAGCTTAGACCTCAGCGGGGAGAGCACAGATACGCAGTATTTT
many	-	TRBV4-2	TRBJ1-2	CASGGLDYGYTF	TGTGCCAGCGGGGGTCTGGACTATGGCTACACCTTC
many	-	TRBV9	TRBJ2-6	CASSVDRSSGANVLTF	TGTGCCAGCAGCGTAGATCGGAGCTCTGGGGCCAACGTCCTGACTTTC
-	-	TRBV7-2	TRBJ1-1	CASTKWGSTEAFF	TGTGCCAGCACCAAATGGGGGAGCACTGAAGCTTTCTTT
few	-	TRBV4-3	TRBJ2-1	CASSQDRGNNEQFF	TGCGCCAGCAGCCAAGATCGGGGCAACAATGAGCAGTTCTTC
many	-	TRBV28	TRBJ1-5	CASSFLQPQHF	TGTGCCAGCAGTTTTCTTCAGCCCCAGCATTTT
-	TRBD2	TRBV30	TRBJ2-7	CAWSGSGGVSYEQYF	TGTGCCTGGAGCGGTAGCGGGGGGGTTTCCTACGAGCAGTACTTC
-	-	TRBV5-3	TRBJ1-4	CASSSDSRHEKLFF	TGTGCCAGCAGCTCGGACAGCCGGCATGAAAAACTGTTTTTT
many	-	TRBV7-2	TRBJ2-3	CASTRPDADTQYF	TGTGCCAGCACCCGGCCCGACGCAGATACGCAGTATTTT
many	TRBD2	TRBV7-2	TRBJ2-1	CASSFPLRESRTSGGWNEQFF	TGTGCCAGCAGCTTCCCCTTGCGTGAAAGTAGGACTAGCGGGGGTTGGAATGAGCAGTTCTTC
-	TRBD2	TRBV27	TRBJ2-7	CASSFRRGSSYEQYF	TGTGCCAGCAGTTTCAGGCGGGGGAGTTCCTACGAGCAGTACTTC
many	-	TRBV28	TRBJ2-7	CASSGLRDPGFRPYEQYF	TGTGCCAGCAGTGGCCTCCGGGACCCCGGTTTCCGGCCCTACGAGCAGTACTTC
-	TRBD1	TRBV11-3	TRBJ1-6	CASSTTGVRPEDSPLHF	TGTGCCAGCAGCACTACAGGGGTTAGACCAGAAGACTCACCCCTCCACTTT
-	TRBD2	TRBV5-1	TRBJ2-1	CASSLQVFGGGPYNEQFF	TGCGCCAGCAGCTTGCAGGTGTTCGGGGGAGGGCCGTACAATGAGCAGTTCTTC
-	-	TRBV6-2/TRBV6-3	TRBJ1-5	CASSYVDLVQPQHF	TGTGCCAGCAGTTATGTGGATCTGGTACAGCCCCAGCATTTT
many	-	TRBV7-2	TRBJ2-7	CASSLGDADYEQYF	TGTGCCAGCAGCTTGGGAGACGCCGACTACGAGCAGTACTTC
-	-	TRBV10-1	TRBJ2-3	CASSESRPDTQYF	TGCGCCAGCAGTGAGTCTAGGCCAGATACGCAGTATTTT
-	-	TRBV7-9	TRBJ2-1	CASSPNPGRGRDEQFF	TGTGCCAGCAGCCCAAACCCGGGACGCGGTAGGGATGAGCAGTTCTTC
few	-	TRBV27	TRBJ2-2	CASSLGLENTGELFF	TGTGCCAGCAGTTTAGGGCTGGAGAACACCGGGGAGCTGTTTTTT
few	-	TRBV3-1	TRBJ1-5	CASSQEDGVPPPGDNQPQHF	TGTGCCAGCAGCCAAGAAGACGGGGTTCCCCCCCCCGGGGACAATCAGCCCCAGCATTTT
few	TRBD2	TRBV2	TRBJ2-1	CASSGGGGAVFGNEQFF	TGTGCCAGCAGTGGGGGCGGGGGGGCAGTGTTCGGCAATGAGCAGTTCTTC
many	TRBD2	TRBV7-9	TRBJ2-3	CASSLFSGRSTDTQYF	TGTGCCAGCAGCTTATTTAGCGGGAGAAGCACAGATACGCAGTATTTT
many	-	TRBV5-4	TRBJ1-1	CASSSGAGSPEAFF	TGTGCCAGCAGCTCTGGGGCAGGGTCCCCTGAAGCTTTCTTT
few	TRBD1	TRBV12-3/TRBV12-4	TRBJ2-7	CASSLSLGQGADEQYF	TGTGCCAGCAGTTTAAGCTTGGGACAGGGGGCCGACGAGCAGTACTTC
few	TRBD1	TRBV20-1	TRBJ2-7	CSATGTGPSYEQYF	TGCAGTGCTACCGGGACAGGGCCCTCCTACGAGCAGTACTTC
-	TRBD1	TRBV12-3/TRBV12-4	TRBJ2-5	CASSFDRQGGEAQYF	TGTGCCAGCAGTTTCGACAGACAGGGGGGAGAGGCCCAGTACTTC
-	-	TRBV28	TRBJ1-5	CATRQKFSNQPQHF	TGTGCCACCCGACAGAAATTTAGCAATCAGCCCCAGCATTTT